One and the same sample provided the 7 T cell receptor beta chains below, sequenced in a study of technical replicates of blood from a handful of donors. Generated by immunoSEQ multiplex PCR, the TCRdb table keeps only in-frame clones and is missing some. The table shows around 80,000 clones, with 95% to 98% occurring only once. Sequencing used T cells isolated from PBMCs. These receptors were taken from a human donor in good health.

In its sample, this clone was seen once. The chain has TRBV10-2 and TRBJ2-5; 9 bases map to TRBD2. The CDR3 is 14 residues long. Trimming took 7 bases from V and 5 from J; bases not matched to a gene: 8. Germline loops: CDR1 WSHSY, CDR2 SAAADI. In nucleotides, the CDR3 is TGCGCCAGCATTTCGGGACTAGCCCTCGAGACCCAGTACTTC. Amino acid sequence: CASISGLALETQYF.

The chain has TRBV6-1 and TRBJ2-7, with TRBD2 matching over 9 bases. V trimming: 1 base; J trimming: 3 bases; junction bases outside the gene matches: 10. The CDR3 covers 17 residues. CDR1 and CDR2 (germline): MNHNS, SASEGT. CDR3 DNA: TGTGCCAGCAGTGAAGAGTTGTGGCTAGCGGGGCACTACGAGCAGTACTTC. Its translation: CASSEELWLAGHYEQYF.

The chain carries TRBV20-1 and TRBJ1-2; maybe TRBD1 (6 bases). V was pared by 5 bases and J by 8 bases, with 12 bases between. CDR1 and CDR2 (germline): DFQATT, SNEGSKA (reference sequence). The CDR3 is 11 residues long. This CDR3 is CSAAGDHGYTF. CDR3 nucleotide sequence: TGCAGTGCTGCAGGGGACCACGGCTACACCTTC.

DNA for the CDR3: TGTGCCAGCAGTTTCCATGGGACAGCCAAAGAGACCCAGTACTTC. As protein: CASSFHGTAKETQYF. The chain joins TRBV28 to TRBJ2-5; the match to TRBD1 covers 7 bases. Unmatched junction bases numbered 7, after V lost 3 bases and J lost 3 bases. Germline values: CDR1 MDHEN, CDR2 SYDVKM. This CDR3 has 15 amino acids.

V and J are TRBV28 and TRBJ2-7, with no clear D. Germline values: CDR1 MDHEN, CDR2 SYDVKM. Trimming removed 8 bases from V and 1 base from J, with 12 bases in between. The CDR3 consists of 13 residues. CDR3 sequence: CASLGSGSYEQYF. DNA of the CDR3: TGTGCCAGCCTCGGGTCTGGGTCCTACGAGCAGTACTTC.

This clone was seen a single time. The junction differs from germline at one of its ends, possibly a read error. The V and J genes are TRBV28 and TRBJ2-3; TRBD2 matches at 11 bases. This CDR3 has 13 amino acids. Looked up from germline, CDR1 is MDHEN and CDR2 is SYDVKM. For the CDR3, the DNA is TGTGCCAGCAGTTTGCCGCCGGGACTAGCGGTTTACTTT. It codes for CASSLPPGLAVYF.

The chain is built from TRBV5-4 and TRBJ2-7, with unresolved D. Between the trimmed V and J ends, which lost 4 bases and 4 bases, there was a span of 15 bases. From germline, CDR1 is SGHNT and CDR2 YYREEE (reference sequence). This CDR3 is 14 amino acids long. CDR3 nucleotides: TGTGCCAGCAGCCCTAGTGGGTTCGGATACGAGCAGTACTTC. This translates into CASSPSGFGYEQYF.